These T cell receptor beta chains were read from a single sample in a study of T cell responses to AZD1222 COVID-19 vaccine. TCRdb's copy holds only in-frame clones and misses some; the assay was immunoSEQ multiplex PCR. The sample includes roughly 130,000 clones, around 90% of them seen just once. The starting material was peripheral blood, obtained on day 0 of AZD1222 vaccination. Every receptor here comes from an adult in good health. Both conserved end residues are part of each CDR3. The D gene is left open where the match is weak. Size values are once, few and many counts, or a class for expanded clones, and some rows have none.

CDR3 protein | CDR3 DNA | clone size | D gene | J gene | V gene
CASSLTSGGADTQYF | TGTGCCAGCAGCCTCACTAGCGGGGGGGCAGATACGCAGTATTTT | - | TRBD2 | TRBJ2-3 | TRBV3-1/TRBV3-2
CASSQLGQGKYEQYF | TGTGCCAGCAGCCAATTAGGACAGGGTAAATACGAGCAGTACTTC | - | TRBD1 | TRBJ2-7 | TRBV3-1/TRBV3-2
CASSPRSDGSGYTF | TGTGCCAGCAGCCCCCGTAGTGACGGATCAGGCTACACCTTC | - | - | TRBJ1-2 | TRBV7-2
CASSLESNKETQYF | TGCGCCAGCAGCCTCGAAAGCAATAAAGAGACCCAGTACTTC | - | - | TRBJ2-5 | TRBV5-1
CASSFRLAGGSYEQYF | TGTGCCAGCAGCTTCAGACTAGCGGGGGGGTCCTACGAGCAGTACTTC | once | TRBD2 | TRBJ2-7 | TRBV7-9
CASRDAQGSYNSPLHF | TGTGCCAGCAGGGACGCACAGGGGTCCTATAATTCACCCCTCCACTTT | once | TRBD1 | TRBJ1-6 | TRBV2
CATSNDRVWEEQFF | TGTGCCACCAGCAATGACAGGGTGTGGGAAGAGCAGTTCTTC | once | TRBD1 | TRBJ2-1 | TRBV15
CASSEFSGGGAEQYF | TGTGCCAGCAGCGAGTTTAGCGGGGGCGGCGCCGAGCAGTACTTC | - | TRBD2 | TRBJ2-7 | TRBV3-1/TRBV3-2
CASRPTGAYEQYF | TGTGCCAGCAGACCGACAGGAGCCTACGAGCAGTACTTC | - | - | TRBJ2-7 | TRBV12-3/TRBV12-4
CASSLAAGRETQYF | TGTGCCAGCAGTTTGGCGGCAGGGAGAGAGACCCAGTACTTC | - | - | TRBJ2-5 | TRBV28
CASSAPGSNYGYTF | TGTGCCAGCAGCGCTCCGGGATCTAACTATGGCTACACCTTC | - | - | TRBJ1-2 | TRBV3-1/TRBV3-2
CASRDFRGLGYTF | TGTGCCAGCAGGGACTTCAGGGGACTCGGCTACACCTTC | - | - | TRBJ1-2 | TRBV27
CASSLKTPPVQQYF | TGTGCCAGCAGTCTCAAGACTCCTCCAGTGCAGCAGTACTTC | - | - | TRBJ2-7 | TRBV28
CASSQPGQPRYEQYF | TGTGCCAGCAGCCAACCGGGACAGCCAAGGTACGAGCAGTACTTC | - | TRBD1 | TRBJ2-7 | TRBV3-1/TRBV3-2
CASSGLWDRQSPLHF | TGTGCCAGCAGCGGACTATGGGACAGGCAATCACCCCTCCACTTT | - | TRBD1 | TRBJ1-6 | TRBV27
CASSPPGSVGEQYF | TGTGCCAGCTCACCCCCTGGATCTGTTGGGGAGCAGTACTTC | - | - | TRBJ2-7 | TRBV18
CASSLYADTQYF | TGCGCCAGCAGCTTGTACGCAGATACGCAGTATTTT | - | - | TRBJ2-3 | TRBV5-1
CASSLGLAGGRTQETQYF | TGCGCCAGCAGCTTGGGGCTAGCGGGGGGGCGGACCCAAGAGACCCAGTACTTC | - | TRBD2 | TRBJ2-5 | TRBV5-1
CASSQDGGIYGYTF | TGCGCCAGCAGCCAAGATGGAGGGATCTATGGCTACACCTTC | few | - | TRBJ1-2 | TRBV4-3
CASADPPRSPLHF | TGTGCCAGCGCGGACCCGCCAAGGTCACCCCTCCACTTT | - | - | TRBJ1-6 | TRBV12-3/TRBV12-4